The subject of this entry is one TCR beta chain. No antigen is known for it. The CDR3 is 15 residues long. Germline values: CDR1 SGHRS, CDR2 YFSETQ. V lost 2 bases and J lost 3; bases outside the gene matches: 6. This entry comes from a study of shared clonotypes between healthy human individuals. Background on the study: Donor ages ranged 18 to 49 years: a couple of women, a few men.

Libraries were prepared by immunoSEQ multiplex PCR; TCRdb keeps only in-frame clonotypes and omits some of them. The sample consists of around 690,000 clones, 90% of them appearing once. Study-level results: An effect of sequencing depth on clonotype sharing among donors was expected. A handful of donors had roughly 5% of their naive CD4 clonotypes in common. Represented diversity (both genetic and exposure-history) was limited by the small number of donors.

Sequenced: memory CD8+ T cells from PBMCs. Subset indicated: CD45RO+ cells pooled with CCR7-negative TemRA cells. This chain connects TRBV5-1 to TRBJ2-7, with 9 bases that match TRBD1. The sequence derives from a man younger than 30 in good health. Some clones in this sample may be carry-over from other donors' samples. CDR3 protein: CASSLPGQGHYEQYF. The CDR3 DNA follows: TGCGCCAGCAGCTTACCGGGACAGGGACACTACGAGCAGTACTTC.